The present T cell receptor beta chain was sequenced within a study of T-cell reconstitution after alpha-beta-depleted transplantation in children. CDR3 size: 16 residues. V shed 0 bases and J 5 bases; nucleotides not matched to a gene: 8. Germline V gives CDR1 SGHRS, CDR2 YFSETQ. As it was prepared, the TCRbeta library received unique molecular identifiers. Using its own MiXCR run on the PCR reads, TCRdb lists one record per CDR3 protein. The sample lists 500,000 to 600,000 distinct CDR3 sequences, roughly a quarter occurring once. This chain uses TRBV5-1 with TRBJ2-1; 7 bases align to TRBD2. The clonotype comes from a boy under three years old with Wiskott-Aldrich syndrome, due to receive a stem cell transplant. The sequenced sample was PBMCs, obtained before TCRalphabeta/CD19-depleted stem cell transplant. CDR3 coding DNA: TGCGCCAGCAGCTTGGCGGCTAGCGGAGCCCACAATGAGCAGTTCTTC. This gives the protein CASSLAASGAHNEQFF.